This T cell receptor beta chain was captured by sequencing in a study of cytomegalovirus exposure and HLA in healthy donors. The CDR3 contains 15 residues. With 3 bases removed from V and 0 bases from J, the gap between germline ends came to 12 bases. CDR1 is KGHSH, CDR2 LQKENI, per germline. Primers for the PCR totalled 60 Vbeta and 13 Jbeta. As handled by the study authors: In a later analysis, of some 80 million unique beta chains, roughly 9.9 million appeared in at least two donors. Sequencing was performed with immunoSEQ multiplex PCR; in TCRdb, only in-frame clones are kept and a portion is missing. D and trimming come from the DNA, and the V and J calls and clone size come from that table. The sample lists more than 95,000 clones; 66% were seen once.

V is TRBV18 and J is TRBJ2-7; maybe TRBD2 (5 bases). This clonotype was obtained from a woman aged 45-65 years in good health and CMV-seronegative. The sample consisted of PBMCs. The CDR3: CASSPNRRGSYEQYF. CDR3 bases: TGTGCCAGCTCACCGAATCGACGGGGCTCCTACGAGCAGTACTTC. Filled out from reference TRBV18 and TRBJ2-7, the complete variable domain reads NAGVMQNPRHLVRRRGQEARLRCSPMKGHSHVYWYRQLPEEGLKFMVYLQKENIIDESGMPKERFSAEFPKEGPSILRIQQVVRGDSAAYFCASSPNRRGSYEQYFGPGTRLTVT.